These 21 T cell receptor beta chains were sequenced from one sample in a study of shared clonotypes between healthy human individuals. Sequencing used immunoSEQ multiplex PCR; TCRdb keeps in-frame clones, though not all of them. Here the sample spans 1.6 million or so clones, roughly 97% being singletons. The sequenced material came from naive CD4+ T cells sorted from blood. Subset reported: CD45RA+ positively selected. The receptors shown here come from a man aged 30 to 45 in good health.

This sequence joins TRBV7-2 and TRBJ2-5; D uncertain. The CDR3 has 14 amino acids. Germline V gene lookup returns CDR1 SGHTA and CDR2 FQGNSA. The V end lost 3 bases, the J end lost 3 bases, and 11 bases lay between the germline ends. The CDR3 spells CASSFSPNKETQYF. CDR3 nucleotide sequence: TGTGCCAGCAGCTTTTCCCCCAATAAAGAGACCCAGTACTTC.

The chain combines TRBV7-2 with TRBJ1-1, with TRBD1 matching over 10 bases. This CDR3 region has 15 residues. Germline lookup yields CDR1 SGHTA and CDR2 FQGNSA. V lost 5 bases, J lost 4 bases, and 7 bases stayed unmatched. The CDR3 spells CASSQMTGGGTEAFF. CDR3 DNA: TGTGCCAGCAGCCAGATGACAGGGGGCGGCACTGAAGCTTTCTTT.

The rearrangement uses TRBV29-1 and TRBJ2-1; D gene unclear. The germline gives CDR1 SQVTM, CDR2 ANQGSEA. The V end lost 1 base, the J end lost 0 bases, and 13 bases lay between the germline ends. The CDR3 is 16 residues long. The CDR3 protein is CSVEGVPTSSYNEQFF. As DNA, the CDR3 is TGCAGCGTTGAAGGCGTTCCCACGAGCTCCTACAATGAGCAGTTCTTC.

This chain links TRBV7-6 with TRBJ2-5; 10 bases match TRBD2. CDR1 SGHVS and CDR2 FNYEAQ come from the germline V gene. This CDR3 has 16 residues. Losses at the gene ends were 5 bases for V and 2 bases for J; bases not matched to a gene: 8. The CDR3 sequence: CASSPPSGRRQETQYF. CDR3 bases: TGTGCCAGCAGCCCCCCTAGCGGGAGAAGGCAAGAGACCCAGTACTTC.

The chain uses TRBV28 and TRBJ1-5, with a possible D match to TRBD1 (5 bases). This CDR3 comprises 14 residues. Germline lookup yields CDR1 MDHEN and CDR2 SYDVKM. V shed 7 bases and J shed 1 base, with 11 bases lying between them. The CDR3 coding sequence is TGTGCCAGCATGTGGGACCCGAGCAATCAGCCCCAGCATTTT. Its translation: CASMWDPSNQPQHF. Full variable domain (missing parts from reference TRBV28 and TRBJ1-5): DVKVTQSSRYLVKRTGEKVFLECVQDMDHENMFWYRQDPGLGLRLIYFSYDVKMKEKGDIPEGYSVSREKKERFSLILESASTNQTSMYLCASMWDPSNQPQHFGDGTRLSIL.

The rearrangement links TRBV5-4 to TRBJ2-5; no definite D call. Germline loops: CDR1 SGHNT, CDR2 YYREEE (reference sequence). The germline V and J ends were trimmed by 0 bases and 2 bases, with 8 bases remaining between them. The CDR3 covers 14 residues. The CDR3 spells CASSLEISQETQYF. DNA for the CDR3: TGTGCCAGCAGCTTGGAAATCAGTCAAGAGACCCAGTACTTC.

The chain carries TRBV5-6 and TRBJ2-2; TRBD2 is a possible D gene (6 bases). Germline CDR1 reads SGHDT; CDR2 reads YYEEEE. V dropped 4 bases and J dropped 3 bases, with 16 bases sitting between them. This CDR3 is 16 amino acids long. The CDR3 loop reads CASSRVGGSHTGELFF. The CDR3 nucleotides are TGTGCCAGCAGCCGGGTCGGGGGAAGTCACACCGGGGAGCTGTTTTTT. The variable domain in full, completed from reference TRBV5-6 and TRBJ2-2, reads DAGVTQSPTHLIKTRGQQVTLRCSPKSGHDTVSWYQQALGQGPQFIFQYYEEEERQRGNFPDRFSGHQFPNYSSELNVNALLLGDSALYLCASSRVGGSHTGELFFGEGSRLTVL.

The J gene is TRBJ2-3, the V gene TRBV5-4; tentative D call: TRBD2 (5 bases). The CDR3 sequence is 14 residues long. CDR1 SGHNT and CDR2 YYREEE come from the germline V gene (reference sequence). Trimming cost V 1 base and J 0 bases, with 6 bases left between them. The CDR3 region has the DNA TGTGCCAGCAGCTTGCCTAGCAGCACAGATACGCAGTATTTT. Translation: CASSLPSSTDTQYF.

The chain combines TRBV28 with TRBJ2-5, with 12 bases that match TRBD2. Trimming at V came to 3 bases and at J to 3 bases, leaving 2 bases not matched to a gene. The CDR3 has 15 residues. Germline V gene sequence: CDR1 MDHEN, CDR2 SYDVKM. CDR3: CASSLTSGSKETQYF. CDR3 DNA: TGTGCCAGCAGTTTGACTAGCGGGAGTAAAGAGACCCAGTACTTC.

The rearrangement uses TRBV18 and TRBJ2-7; the match to TRBD1 covers 11 bases. The CDR3 length is 15 residues. The germline V gene encodes CDR1 KGHSH and CDR2 LQKENI. J was trimmed by 5 bases and V by 3 bases; bases with no gene match: 6. The CDR3 bases are TGTGCCAGCTCACCGCTAGGACAGGGGGCGGACGAGCAGTACTTC. Amino acids: CASSPLGQGADEQYF.

This rearrangement joins TRBV6-5 to TRBJ2-7; 8 bases agree with TRBD1. CDR3 length: 13 amino acids. The germline V gene has CDR1 MNHEY and CDR2 SVGAGI. V shed 5 bases and J 6 bases; nucleotides not matched to a gene: 6. The CDR3 spells CASSRRTGGEQYF. Written as DNA, the CDR3 is TGTGCCAGCAGTAGAAGAACAGGGGGCGAGCAGTACTTC.

This rearrangement joins TRBV6-4 to TRBJ1-5, with D tentatively TRBD1 (5 bases). The CDR3 extends over 11 amino acids. Germline CDR1 reads MRHNA; CDR2 reads SNTAGT. With 11 bases removed from V and 4 bases from J, the gap between germline ends came to 9 bases. Written as DNA, the CDR3 is TGTGCCGACGGGGGGAATCAGCCCCAGCATTTT. It translates to CADGGNQPQHF.

The chain combines TRBV5-1 with TRBJ2-1, with TRBD1 as a possible D gene (5 bases). V was shortened by 2 bases and J by 4 bases, with 13 bases between the two germline ends. The CDR3 length is 15 residues. The germline V gene encodes CDR1 SGHRS and CDR2 YFSETQ. This CDR3 is CASSLADSEYNEQFF. The CDR3 DNA follows: TGCGCCAGCAGCTTAGCTGACAGCGAGTACAATGAGCAGTTCTTC.

V is TRBV5-5 and J is TRBJ2-5; 13 bases line up with TRBD2. This CDR3 has 20 residues. Germline V gene data show CDR1 as SGHKS and CDR2 as YYEKEE (reference sequence). Trimming took 2 bases from V and 3 from J; bases not matched to a gene: 16. The CDR3 sequence is CASSFLVFWVGLAGEETQYF. The CDR3 region has the DNA TGTGCCAGCAGCTTCTTAGTTTTTTGGGTAGGACTAGCGGGAGAAGAGACCCAGTACTTC.

This clone has just one count. This chain links TRBV6-1 with TRBJ2-1; 9 bases fit TRBD2. The CDR3 extends over 16 amino acids. The germline CDR1 and CDR2 sequences are MNHNS and SASEGT. The J segment lost 8 bases and the V segment lost 2 bases, leaving 10 bases of the junction unmatched. CDR3 nucleotides: TGTGCCAGCAGTGAAATAGCGGGAGAGAGTGTCTATGAGCAGTTCTTC. It is translated as CASSEIAGESVYEQFF.

This chain connects TRBV25-1 to TRBJ2-7, with unresolved D. In germline, CDR1 is MGHDK, CDR2 SYGVNS. Trimming left V 6 bases short and J 6 bases short, with 9 bases between. CDR3 length: 11 amino acids. The CDR3 reads CASRSVGEQYF. In DNA form, the CDR3 reads TGTGCCAGCAGATCCGTTGGCGAGCAGTACTTC.

This sequence joins TRBV12-5 and TRBJ2-3, with 10 bases fitting TRBD2. V shed 1 base, J shed 2 bases, and the junction held 6 bases outside the gene matches. Germline assignment: CDR1 LGHNT and CDR2 FRNRAP. The CDR3 runs 17 residues. CDR3 sequence (DNA): TGTGCTAGTGGTTTGGAGAGGACTAGCGGAAACACAGATACGCAGTATTTT. Translated: CASGLERTSGNTDTQYF.

The chain employs TRBV30 and TRBJ2-7, with unresolved D. Germline V gene lookup returns CDR1 GTSNPN and CDR2 SVGIG (reference sequence). The CDR3 has 11 amino acids. The V and J ends lost 5 bases and 6 bases respectively, with 11 bases between them. CDR3 nucleotides: TGTGCCTGGGGGAAGGTGGGCGAGCAGTACTTC. Translation: CAWGKVGEQYF.

The chain links TRBV11-2 to TRBJ2-5; 8 bases agree with TRBD2. CDR3 length: 14 amino acids. V dropped 6 bases and J dropped 4; count of bases not matched to a gene: 7. Germline assignment: CDR1 SGHAT and CDR2 FQNNGV. The CDR3 loop reads CASSRIAGRETQYF. In DNA, the CDR3 is TGTGCCAGCAGTCGAATAGCGGGGCGAGAGACCCAGTACTTC.

This clone was counted once. The chain links TRBV4-2 to TRBJ1-4; D may be TRBD1 (5 bases). The germline V gene encodes CDR1 LGHNA and CDR2 YNFKEQ. V lost 0 bases and J 2 bases, leaving 16 bases between the germline ends. This CDR3 comprises 18 residues. The CDR3 spells CASSQDRGGVGTNEKLFF. The CDR3 DNA follows: TGTGCCAGCAGCCAAGATCGGGGGGGTGTCGGTACTAATGAAAAACTGTTTTTT.

This clone occurred once. The sample contains more than one DNA sequence encoding this CDR3. This rearrangement joins TRBV18 to TRBJ2-1; 11 nucleotides line up with TRBD2. The CDR3 consists of 15 residues. Trimming removed 3 bases from V and 2 bases from J; junction bases left unmatched: 0. Germline V gives CDR1 KGHSH, CDR2 LQKENI. The CDR3 is CASSPTSGTYNEQFF. CDR3 nucleotide sequence: TGTGCCAGCTCACCGACTAGCGGGACCTACAATGAGCAGTTCTTC.